The clone carrying this TCR beta chain was seen repeatedly, ten times or more. In germline, CDR1 is MNHEY, CDR2 SMNVEV (reference sequence). V trimming: 5 bases; J trimming: 4 bases; junction bases outside the gene matches: 4. The CDR3 length is 14 residues. The source of the sample is a study of T-cell reconstitution after alpha-beta-depleted transplantation in children. TCRbeta library preparation incorporated unique molecular identifiers. TCRdb independently ran MiXCR on the PCR reads; one entry per CDR3 protein. The table shows approximately 200,000 distinct CDR3 sequences, with 13% to 15% occurring only once.

The sequence derives from a human donor who donated a stem cell graft to a child with acute lymphoblastic leukemia. The V call is TRBV27, the J call TRBJ1-3; 8 bases align to TRBD1. This material consisted of PBMCs from the stem cell graft donor, taken from the stem cell graft. In DNA form, the CDR3 reads TGTGCCAGCAGTGCCCGGACAGGGGGAAACACCATATATTTT. Residues: CASSARTGGNTIYF.